This TCR beta chain was sequenced in a study of T cell responses to AZD1222 COVID-19 vaccine. Study-wide results and caveats: An increase in Spike-specific TCR breadth and depth was observed after two AZD1222 doses.

Concerning this clone itself: Its target is unknown.

The table came from immunoSEQ multiplex PCR; TCRdb's copy has only in-frame clones and leaves some out. The repertoire has approximately 80,000 clones, around 89% of them found once; the top ten carry roughly 29%. Per germline, CDR1 SQVTM and CDR2 ANQGSEA. V was trimmed by 6 bases and J by 1 base, leaving 9 bases between them. The CDR3 totals 12 residues. The rearrangement uses TRBV29-1 and TRBJ1-1; D is unclear. The sequencing used peripheral blood, collected on day 0 of AZD1222 vaccination. The sequence was obtained from an adult in good health. The CDR3 region is CSVRTQNTEAFF. DNA of the CDR3: TGCAGCGTCCGGACCCAGAACACTGAAGCTTTCTTT.